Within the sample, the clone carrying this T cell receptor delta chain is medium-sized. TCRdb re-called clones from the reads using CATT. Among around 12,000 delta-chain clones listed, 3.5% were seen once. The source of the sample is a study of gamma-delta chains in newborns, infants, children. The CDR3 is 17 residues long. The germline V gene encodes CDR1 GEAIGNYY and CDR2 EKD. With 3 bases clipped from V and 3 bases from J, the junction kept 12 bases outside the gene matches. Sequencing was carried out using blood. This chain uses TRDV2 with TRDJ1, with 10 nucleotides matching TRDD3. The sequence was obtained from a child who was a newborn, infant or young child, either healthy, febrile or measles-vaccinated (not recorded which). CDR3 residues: CACDHLVLGDRSDKLIF. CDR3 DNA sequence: TGTGCCTGTGACCACCTAGTACTGGGGGATCGGTCCGATAAACTCATCTTT.